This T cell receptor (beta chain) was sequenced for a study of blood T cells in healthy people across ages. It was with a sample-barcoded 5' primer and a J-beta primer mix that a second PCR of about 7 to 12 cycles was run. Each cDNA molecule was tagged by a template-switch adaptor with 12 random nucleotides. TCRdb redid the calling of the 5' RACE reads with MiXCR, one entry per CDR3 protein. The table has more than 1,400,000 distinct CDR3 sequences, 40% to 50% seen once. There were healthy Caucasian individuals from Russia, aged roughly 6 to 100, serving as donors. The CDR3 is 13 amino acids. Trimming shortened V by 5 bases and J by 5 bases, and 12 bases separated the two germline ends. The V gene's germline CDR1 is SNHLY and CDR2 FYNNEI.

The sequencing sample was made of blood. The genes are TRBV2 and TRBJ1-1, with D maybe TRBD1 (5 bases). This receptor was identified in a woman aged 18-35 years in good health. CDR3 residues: CASSFSGRTEAFF. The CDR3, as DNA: TGTGCCAGCAGTTTTTCGGGACGGACTGAAGCTTTCTTT.